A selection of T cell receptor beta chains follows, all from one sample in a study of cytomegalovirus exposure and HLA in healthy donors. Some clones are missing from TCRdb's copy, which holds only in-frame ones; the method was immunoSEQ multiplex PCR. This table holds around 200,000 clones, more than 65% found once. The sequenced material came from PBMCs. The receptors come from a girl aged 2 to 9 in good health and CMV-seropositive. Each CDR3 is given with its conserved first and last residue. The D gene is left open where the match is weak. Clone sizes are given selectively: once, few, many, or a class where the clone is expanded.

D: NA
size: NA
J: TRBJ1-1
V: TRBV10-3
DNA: TGTGCCATCGGGGATACGGGACACGGGGACACTGAAGCTTTCTTT
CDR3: CAIGDTGHGDTEAFF

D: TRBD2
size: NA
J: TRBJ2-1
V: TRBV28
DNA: TGTGCCAGCAGACCTAGCGGGGGGGCCCTCAATGAGCAGTTCTTC
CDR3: CASRPSGGALNEQFF

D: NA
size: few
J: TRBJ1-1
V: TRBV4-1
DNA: TGCGCCAGCAGCCAAGGGTTCGGGGGAGGAACTGAAGCTTTCTTT
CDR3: CASSQGFGGGTEAFF

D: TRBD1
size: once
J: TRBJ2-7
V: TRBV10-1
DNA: TGCGCCAGCAGTGAGGGGACAGGTCCAGGAGGGCAGTACTTC
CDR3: CASSEGTGPGGQYF

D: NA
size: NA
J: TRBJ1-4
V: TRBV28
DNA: TGTGCCATCAGGACGGCGGGGGGTAGTGAAAAACTGTTTTTT
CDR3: CAIRTAGGSEKLFF

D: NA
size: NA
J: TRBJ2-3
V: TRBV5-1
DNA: TGCGCCAGCAGCTTGGCGCTAGCGCCAGATACGCAGTATTTT
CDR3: CASSLALAPDTQYF

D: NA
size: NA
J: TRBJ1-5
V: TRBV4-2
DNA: TGTGCCAGCAGCCAAGGGTGGGGCCTTGAATATCAGCCCCAGCATTTT
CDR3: CASSQGWGLEYQPQHF

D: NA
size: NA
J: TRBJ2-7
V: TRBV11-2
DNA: TGTGCCAGCAGCCCCTTTCTGAGGGTAGCCTACGAGCAGTACTTC
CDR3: CASSPFLRVAYEQYF

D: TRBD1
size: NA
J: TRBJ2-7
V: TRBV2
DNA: TGTGCCAGCAGGGGACAGGGGACGAAGGGCGAGCAGTACTTC
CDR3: CASRGQGTKGEQYF

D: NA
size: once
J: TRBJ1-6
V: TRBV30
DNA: TGTGCCTGGTCGGAGGGGCTGAATAATTCACCCCTCCACTTT
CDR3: CAWSEGLNNSPLHF

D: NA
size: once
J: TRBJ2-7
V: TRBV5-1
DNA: TGCGCCAGCAGCTCGGACTCCCCGAGCTCCTACGAGCAGTACTTC
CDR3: CASSSDSPSSYEQYF

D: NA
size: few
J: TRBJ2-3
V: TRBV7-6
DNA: TGTGCCAGCACCCCTGGCGGAACCACAGATACGCAGTATTTT
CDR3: CASTPGGTTDTQYF

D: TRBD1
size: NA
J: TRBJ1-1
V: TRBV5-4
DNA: TGTGCCAGCACCCCGGGACAGTTGAACACTGAAGCTTTCTTT
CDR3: CASTPGQLNTEAFF

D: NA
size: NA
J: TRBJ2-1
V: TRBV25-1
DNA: TGTGCCAGCAGTGAAAGTTTAGGGCGACGGGGGCAGTTCTTC
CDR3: CASSESLGRRGQFF

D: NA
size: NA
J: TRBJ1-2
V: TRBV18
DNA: TGTGCCACCCGGGTTTCGACTAATACTTATGGCTACACCTTC
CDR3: CATRVSTNTYGYTF

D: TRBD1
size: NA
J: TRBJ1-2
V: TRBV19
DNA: TGTGCCAGTTGGACAGGGGCTAACTATGGCTACACCTTC
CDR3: CASWTGANYGYTF

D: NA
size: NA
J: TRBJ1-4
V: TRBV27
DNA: TGTGCCAGCAGTGTAGCAACGGGGGGTGAAAAACTGTTTTTT
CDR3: CASSVATGGEKLFF

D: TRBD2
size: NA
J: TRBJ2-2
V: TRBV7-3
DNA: TGTGCCAGCAGCCTACAGGCGGGACTAGCGGCGAACACCGGGGAGCTGTTTTTT
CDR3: CASSLQAGLAANTGELFF

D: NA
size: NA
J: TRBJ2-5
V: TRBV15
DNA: TGTGCCACCAGCAGAGATCTCGGGGGTTTGCAGACCCAGTACTTC
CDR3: CATSRDLGGLQTQYF

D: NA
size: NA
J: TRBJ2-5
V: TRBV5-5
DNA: TGTGCCAGCAGCTTGGCCCCACTCCAAGAGACCCAGTACTTC
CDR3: CASSLAPLQETQYF

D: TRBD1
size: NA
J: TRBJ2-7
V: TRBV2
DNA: TGTGCCAGCACGACCGGGACAGGGGTTGTTGGGGAGTCCTACGAGCAGTACTTC
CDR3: CASTTGTGVVGESYEQYF

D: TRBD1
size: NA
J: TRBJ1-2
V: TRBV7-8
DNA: TGTGCCAGCAGCCTAGCTTACAGGGGGCGGGTCCATTCAGGCTACACCTTC
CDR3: CASSLAYRGRVHSGYTF

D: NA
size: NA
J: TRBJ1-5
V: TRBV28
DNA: TGTGCCAGCAGCAAAGGTTCAGGGATGGTTATTCAGCCCCAGCATTTT
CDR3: CASSKGSGMVIQPQHF

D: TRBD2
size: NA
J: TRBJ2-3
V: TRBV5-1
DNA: TGCGCCAGCAGCCCAGGGACTAACACAGATACGCAGTATTTT
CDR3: CASSPGTNTDTQYF

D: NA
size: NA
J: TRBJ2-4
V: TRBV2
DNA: TGTGCCAGCACCGAAAGGGAGCTCTTGGAGCCCCGAGTGCGCTTC
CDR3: CASTERELLEPRVRF

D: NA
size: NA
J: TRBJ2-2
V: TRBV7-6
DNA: TGTGCCAGCAGCCCGCCAGGGCACCCACCCGGGGAGCTGTTTTTT
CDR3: CASSPPGHPPGELFF

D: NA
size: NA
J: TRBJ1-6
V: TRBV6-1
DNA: TGTGCCAGCAGTACCCCCGGACAGCCCAATTCACCCCTCCACTTT
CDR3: CASSTPGQPNSPLHF

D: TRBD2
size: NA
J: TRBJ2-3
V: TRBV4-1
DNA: TGCGCCAGCAGCCGCACTAGCGGGCCTCCTATGGTCACAGATACGCAGTATTTT
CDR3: CASSRTSGPPMVTDTQYF

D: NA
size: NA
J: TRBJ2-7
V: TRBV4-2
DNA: TGTGCCAGCAGCCAAGACCTAGTCACCTACGAGCAGTACTTC
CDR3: CASSQDLVTYEQYF

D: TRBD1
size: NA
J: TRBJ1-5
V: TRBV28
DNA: TGTGCCAGCAGGACAGGGGGGGGAGGCAATCAGCCCCAGCATTTT
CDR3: CASRTGGGGNQPQHF

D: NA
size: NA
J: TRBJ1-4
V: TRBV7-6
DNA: TGTGCCAGCAGCTTAAATGTGGGGGGACATGAAAAACTGTTTTTT
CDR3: CASSLNVGGHEKLFF

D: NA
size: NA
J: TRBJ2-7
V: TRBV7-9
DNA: TGTGCCAGCAGCTTTAGCCAGGGTAAGCAGTACTTC
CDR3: CASSFSQGKQYF

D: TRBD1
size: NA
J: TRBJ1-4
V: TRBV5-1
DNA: TGCGCCAGCAGCTACGGGACAGCACATCGGGGTGAAAAACTGTTTTTT
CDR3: CASSYGTAHRGEKLFF

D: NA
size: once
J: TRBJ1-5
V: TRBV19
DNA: TGTGCCAGCTCCCCCTCGTGGACATATAGCAATCAGCCCCAGCATTTT
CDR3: CASSPSWTYSNQPQHF

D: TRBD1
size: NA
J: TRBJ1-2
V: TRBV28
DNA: TGTGCCAGCAGTTCTCCAGAGGGACAGCTTAACTATGGCTACACCTTC
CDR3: CASSSPEGQLNYGYTF

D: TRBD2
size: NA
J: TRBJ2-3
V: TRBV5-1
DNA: TGCGCCAGCAGCTTGGGGAGACTTTTAGCGGGGGGCCCCCGAGATACGCAGTATTTT
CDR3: CASSLGRLLAGGPRDTQYF

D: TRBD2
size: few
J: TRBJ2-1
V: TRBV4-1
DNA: TGCGCCAGCAGCCGATCTAGCGGGTACAATGAGCAGTTCTTC
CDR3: CASSRSSGYNEQFF

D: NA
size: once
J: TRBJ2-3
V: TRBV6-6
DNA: TGTGCCAGCAGTGCGGACATGACTAGCACAGATACGCAGTATTTT
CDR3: CASSADMTSTDTQYF

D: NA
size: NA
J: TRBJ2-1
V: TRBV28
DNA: TGTGCCAGCAGTTTAAGTCGTTCGTATAGTACGCATGAGCAGTTCTTC
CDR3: CASSLSRSYSTHEQFF

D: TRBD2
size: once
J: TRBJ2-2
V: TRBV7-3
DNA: TGTGCCAGCAGCTTAACCGCGGGGGGCGGCGGGGAGCTGTTTTTT
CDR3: CASSLTAGGGGELFF

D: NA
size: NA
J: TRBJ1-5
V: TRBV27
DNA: TGTGCCAGCAGTTTATCCCGAACAAGTTATCAGCCCCAGCATTTT
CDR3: CASSLSRTSYQPQHF

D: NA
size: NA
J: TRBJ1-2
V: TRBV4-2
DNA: TGTGCCAGCAGCGGGGGCGGGGTGGGGGGGAACTATGGCTACACCTTC
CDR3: CASSGGGVGGNYGYTF

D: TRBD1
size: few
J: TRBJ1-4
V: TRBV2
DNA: TGTGCCAGCAACAAACAGGGGGAAAGAGAAAAACTGTTTTTT
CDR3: CASNKQGEREKLFF

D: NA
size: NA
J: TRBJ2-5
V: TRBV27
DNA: TGTGCCAGCAGTTCCGGCAGAGGAGAAGAGACCCAGTACTTC
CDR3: CASSSGRGEETQYF

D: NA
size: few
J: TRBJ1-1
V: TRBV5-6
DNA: TGTGCCAGCAGCTTGGTCGGGAAGAACACTGAAGCTTTCTTT
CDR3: CASSLVGKNTEAFF

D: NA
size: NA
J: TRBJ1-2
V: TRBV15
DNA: TGTGCCACCAGCAGAGATAGAGTGATCGGGGGGGATCCCTATGGCTACACCTTC
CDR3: CATSRDRVIGGDPYGYTF

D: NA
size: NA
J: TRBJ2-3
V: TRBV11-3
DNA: TGTGCCAGCAGCCTGAACCGAGCAGATACGCAGTATTTT
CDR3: CASSLNRADTQYF

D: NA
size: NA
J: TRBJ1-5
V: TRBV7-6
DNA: TGTGCCAGCAGCTTAGGACCGTCGGGGGGTGGAGATCAGCCCCAGCATTTT
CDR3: CASSLGPSGGGDQPQHF

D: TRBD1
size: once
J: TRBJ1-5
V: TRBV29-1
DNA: TGCAGCGTCGCCGGGACAGGGGGCGATCAGCCCCAGCATTTT
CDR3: CSVAGTGGDQPQHF